The 15 T cell receptor beta chains listed next were all sequenced from one sample in a study of blood T cell repertoires in COVID-19. Sequenced by immunoSEQ multiplex PCR; TCRdb stores in-frame clones only, minus some. In the table there are roughly 27,000 clones, around 89% of which are singletons. The sequenced material came from peripheral blood. Every receptor here comes from a human donor in a cohort sampled during active COVID-19.

This clone was recorded a few times. The J gene is TRBJ1-5, the V gene TRBV4-1; 7 bases line up with TRBD1. Looked up from germline, CDR1 is MGHRA and CDR2 is YSYEKL. Trimming cost V 3 bases and J 6 bases; bases outside gene matches: 8. The CDR3 runs 15 residues. CDR3 sequence: CASSQTQQGSQPQHF. In nucleotides, the CDR3 is TGCGCCAGCAGCCAGACCCAACAGGGGAGTCAGCCCCAGCATTTT.

The V and J genes are TRBV28 and TRBJ2-3, with D possibly TRBD1 on 6 matching bases. Germline V gene sequence: CDR1 MDHEN, CDR2 SYDVKM. Trimming removed 6 bases from V and 3 bases from J, with 10 bases in between. This CDR3 is built from 13 residues. The CDR3 is CASSTTGTDTQYF. In DNA, the CDR3 is TGTGCCAGCAGCACAACAGGGACAGATACGCAGTATTTT.

The chain carries TRBV5-4 and TRBJ2-7; tentatively, D is TRBD2 (5 bases). Germline V gene lookup returns CDR1 SGHNT and CDR2 YYREEE (reference sequence). V was clipped by 1 base and J by 3 bases, with 11 bases between them. The CDR3 contains 14 residues. CDR3 protein: CASSLFGNYYEQYF. The CDR3 region has the DNA TGTGCCAGCAGCTTGTTCGGGAACTACTACGAGCAGTACTTC.

The chain recombines TRBV5-5 with TRBJ2-3; D is possibly TRBD2 (7 bases). This CDR3 region has 17 residues. Germline CDR1 reads SGHKS; CDR2 reads YYEKEE (reference sequence). Trimming shortened V by 4 bases and J by 0 bases, and 18 bases separated the two germline ends. The CDR3 loop reads CASSLPPGGPSTDTQYF. The DNA of the CDR3 is TGTGCCAGCAGCCTCCCCCCCGGGGGGCCTAGCACAGATACGCAGTATTTT.

This sequence joins TRBV10-3 and TRBJ1-5, with a tentative D call TRBD1 (6 bases). From germline, CDR1 is ENHRY and CDR2 SYGVKD. Trimming pared 0 bases from V and 0 bases from J, leaving 15 bases between. The CDR3 consists of 18 residues. The CDR3 loop reads CAISESRGGRGSNQPQHF. CDR3 in DNA: TGTGCCATCAGTGAGTCGAGGGGGGGCAGAGGTAGCAATCAGCCCCAGCATTTT.

In the case of this clone: Other DNA sequences of this sample code for an identical CDR3. The J gene is TRBJ1-4, the V gene TRBV12-3 or TRBV12-4, with D hard to call. Trimming removed 5 bases at V and 4 bases at J, with 5 bases between. The CDR3 has 12 residues. The DNA for the CDR3 is TGTGCCAGCAGTCCCTATAATGAAAAACTGTTTTTT. Translated: CASSPYNEKLFF.

V gene TRBV2 combines with J gene TRBJ1-1; 9 bases align to TRBD1. Germline loops: CDR1 SNHLY, CDR2 FYNNEI. V lost 4 bases to trimming and J lost 6 bases; unmatched junction nucleotides: 9. The CDR3 runs to 15 residues. The CDR3, as DNA: TGTGCCAGCAGTGGGGGACAGGGTTCAGGAGCTGAAGCTTTCTTT. It yields the protein CASSGGQGSGAEAFF.

This rearrangement joins TRBV6-5 to TRBJ2-7; tentatively, D is TRBD2 (6 bases). The germline V and J ends were trimmed by 7 bases and 9 bases, with 13 bases remaining between them. The V gene's germline CDR1 is MNHEY and CDR2 SVGAGI. The length of the CDR3 is 11 residues. CDR3 in amino acids: CASKEGGRQYF. The CDR3 bases are TGTGCCAGCAAGGAGGGAGGTCGGCAGTACTTC.

The chain uses TRBV24-1 and TRBJ1-2, with TRBD1 as a possible D gene (5 bases). Looked up from germline, CDR1 is KGHDR and CDR2 is SFDVKD. The CDR3 has 14 residues. V was clipped by 3 bases and J by 8 bases, with 15 bases between them. The CDR3 loop reads CATSDGARALGYTF. The CDR3 nucleotides are TGTGCCACCAGTGATGGGGCCCGGGCATTGGGCTACACCTTC.

The V call is TRBV12-5, the J call TRBJ2-7; D is possibly TRBD1 (5 bases). CDR1 is LGHNT and CDR2 is FRNRAP in the germline V gene. With 5 bases removed from V and 6 bases from J, the gap between germline ends came to 11 bases. This CDR3 region has 12 residues. The chain's CDR3 is CASGVGDSEQYF. The CDR3 bases are TGTGCTAGTGGTGTTGGTGACAGCGAGCAGTACTTC. The full variable domain, rest sourced from reference TRBV12-5 and TRBJ2-7, is DARVTQTPRHKVTEMGQEVTMRCQPILGHNTVFWYRQTMMQGLELLAYFRNRAPLDDSGMPKDRFSAEMPDATLATLKIQPSEPRDSAVYFCASGVGDSEQYFGPGTRLTVT.

This chain connects TRBV5-6 to TRBJ2-5; D possibly corresponds to TRBD2 (5 bases). Per the germline V gene, CDR1 is SGHDT and CDR2 is YYEEEE. Trimming left V 3 bases short and J 5 bases short, with 23 bases between. The CDR3 is made up of 17 amino acids. The CDR3 protein is CASSYQPGSSRGETQYF. For the CDR3, the DNA is TGTGCCAGCAGCTACCAGCCGGGCTCGAGCAGAGGGGAGACCCAGTACTTC.

J is TRBJ2-1 and V is TRBV11-3; 10 positions agree with TRBD2. The junction had 8 bases not matched to a gene; V was cut back by 1 base and J by 5 bases. Germline lookup yields CDR1 SGHNT and CDR2 YENEEA. The CDR3 extends over 17 amino acids. CDR3 region: CASSLALTSGQDNEQFF. The CDR3 region has the DNA TGTGCCAGCAGCTTAGCTCTGACTAGCGGGCAAGACAATGAGCAGTTCTTC.

The chain has TRBV7-2 and TRBJ2-3; D unclear. The germline V and J ends were trimmed by 2 bases and 10 bases, with 7 bases remaining between them. The CDR3 covers 11 residues. Germline loops: CDR1 SGHTA, CDR2 FQGNSA. CDR3 nucleotides: TGTGCCAGCAGCTTAATCCTCCCGCAGTATTTT. It encodes CASSLILPQYF. Combining the CDR3 with reference TRBV7-2 and TRBJ2-3 gives the whole variable domain GAGVSQSPSNKVTEKGKDVELRCDPISGHTALYWYRQSLGQGLEFLIYFQGNSAPDKSGLPSDRFSAERTGGSVSTLTIQRTQQEDSAVYLCASSLILPQYFGPGTRLTVL.

This clone was detected only once. The chain couples TRBV7-2 to TRBJ2-3; perhaps TRBD2 as D (7 bases). The CDR3 has 16 residues. The ends were cut back, 4 bases at V and 1 base at J, with 15 bases in the middle. The germline CDR1 and CDR2 sequences are SGHTA and FQGNSA. CDR3 sequence reads: CASSSGWGGGTDTQYF. In nucleotides, the CDR3 is TGTGCCAGCAGCTCGGGCTGGGGGGGCGGCACAGATACGCAGTATTTT.

CDR3 DNA sequence: TGTGCCAGCAGCCAAACAGACGACGAGCAGTACTTC. Protein: CASSQTDDEQYF. V usage is TRBV3-1 (or the pseudogene TRBV3-2) and J usage is TRBJ2-5, with D unresolved. The J call may be wrong; the DNA end is better matched by TRBJ2-7. CDR1 and CDR2 from the germline V gene are LGHDT and YNNKEL (reference sequence). The CDR3 sequence is 12 residues long.